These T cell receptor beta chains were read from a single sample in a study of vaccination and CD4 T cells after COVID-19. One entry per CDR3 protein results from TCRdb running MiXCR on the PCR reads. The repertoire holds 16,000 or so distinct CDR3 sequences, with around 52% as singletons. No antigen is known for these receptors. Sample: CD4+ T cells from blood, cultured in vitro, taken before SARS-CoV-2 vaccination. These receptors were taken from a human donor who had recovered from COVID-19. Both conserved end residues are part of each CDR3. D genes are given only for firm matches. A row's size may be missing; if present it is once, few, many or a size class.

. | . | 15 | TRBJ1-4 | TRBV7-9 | CASSPSGLTNEKLFF | TGTGCCAGCAGCCCATCAGGACTTACTAATGAAAAACTGTTTTTT
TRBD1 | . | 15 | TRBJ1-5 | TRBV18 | CASSPDRGGNQPQHF | TGTGCCAGCTCACCCGACAGGGGTGGCAATCAGCCCCAGCATTTT
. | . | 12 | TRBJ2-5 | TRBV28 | CASSLSPGTQYF | TGTGCCAGCAGTTTATCCCCCGGGACCCAGTACTTC
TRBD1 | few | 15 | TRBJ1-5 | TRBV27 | CASSPLDRNNQPQHF | TGTGCCAGCAGCCCTTTGGACAGGAACAATCAGCCCCAGCATTTT
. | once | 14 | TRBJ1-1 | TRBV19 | CASSNPHLNTEAFF | TGTGCCAGTAGTAATCCTCACCTGAACACTGAAGCTTTCTTT
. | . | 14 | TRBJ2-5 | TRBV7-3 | CASSLRPGLETQYF | TGTGCCAGCAGCTTACGGCCAGGGTTGGAGACCCAGTACTTC
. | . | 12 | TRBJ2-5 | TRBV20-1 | CSARIRQETQYF | TGCAGTGCTAGAATCAGACAAGAGACCCAGTACTTC
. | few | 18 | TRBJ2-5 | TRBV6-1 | CASSDPRGLERDQETQYF | TGTGCCAGCAGCGATCCGAGGGGGTTAGAGAGGGACCAAGAGACCCAGTACTTC
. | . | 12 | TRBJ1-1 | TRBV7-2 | CASSLGPAGAFF | TGTGCCAGCAGCTTGGGGCCTGCGGGAGCTTTCTTT
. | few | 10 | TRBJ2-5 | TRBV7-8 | CASTKETQYF | TGTGCCAGCACGAAGGAGACCCAGTACTTC
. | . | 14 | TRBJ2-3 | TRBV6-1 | CASTKMASTDTQYF | TGTGCCAGCACTAAAATGGCGAGCACAGATACGCAGTATTTT
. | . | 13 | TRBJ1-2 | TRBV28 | CASSLPSVYGYTF | TGTGCCAGCAGTTTGCCCAGTGTCTATGGCTACACCTTC
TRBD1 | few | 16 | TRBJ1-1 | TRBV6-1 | CASSERTGGRSSEAFF | TGTGCCAGCAGTGAGAGGACAGGGGGCAGGAGCTCTGAAGCTTTCTTT
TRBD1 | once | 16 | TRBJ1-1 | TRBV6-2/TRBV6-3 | CASSRPGTGYNTEAFF | TGTGCCAGCAGCCGACCCGGGACAGGGTATAACACTGAAGCTTTCTTT
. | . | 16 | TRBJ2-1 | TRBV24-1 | CATSESGSSSYNEQFF | TGTGCCACCAGTGAATCAGGGTCAAGCTCCTACAATGAGCAGTTCTTC
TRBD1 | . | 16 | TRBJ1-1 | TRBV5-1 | CASSPRVGQGDTEAFF | TGCGCCAGCAGCCCAAGGGTAGGACAGGGGGACACTGAAGCTTTCTTT
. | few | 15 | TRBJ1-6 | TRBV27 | CASSRDGRDNSPLHF | TGTGCCAGCAGCAGGGACGGCCGGGATAATTCACCCCTCCACTTT